These 25 T cell receptor beta chains came from one sample sequenced in a study of blood T cells in healthy people across ages. Then a second PCR, running roughly 7 to 11 cycles, was carried out with a sample-barcoded 5' primer and a J-beta primer mix. TCRdb used MiXCR to reprocess the 5' RACE reads, holding one entry per CDR3 protein. The sample has 780,000 or so distinct CDR3 sequences; 53% are singletons. Sequences were obtained from blood. These receptors were obtained from a man older than 75 in good health.

V and J are TRBV5-5 and TRBJ1-1; D may be TRBD1 (5 bases). Germline V CDR1 and CDR2: SGHKS, YYEKEE (reference sequence). V lost 4 bases and J 5 bases, leaving 15 bases between the germline ends. This CDR3 comprises 14 residues. The CDR3 bases are TGTGCCAGCAGCCTCACGGACGGGGGGACTGAAGCTTTCTTT. Translation gives CASSLTDGGTEAFF.

The rearrangement uses TRBV5-1 and TRBJ2-1; 15 bases are a match to TRBD2. Trimming at V came to 4 bases and at J to 5 bases, leaving 7 bases not matched to a gene. The germline CDR1 and CDR2 sequences are SGHRS and YFSETQ. The CDR3 has 17 amino acids. CDR3 DNA: TGCGCCAGCAGCCCCGGACTAGCGGGGGGGAAAAACAATGAGCAGTTCTTC. As protein: CASSPGLAGGKNNEQFF.

This clonotype turned up a few times. The CDR3 region is CAISTGTSGNRYAYF. CDR3 DNA: TGTGCCATTTCCACCGGGACTAGCGGGAACAGATACGCGTATTTT. V gene TRBV7-9 combines with J gene TRBJ2-3; 13 bases match TRBD2. Germline CDR1 SEHNR, CDR2 FQNEAQ (reference sequence). V trimming: 10 bases; J trimming: 14 bases; junction bases outside the gene matches: 18. The CDR3 runs 15 residues.

This clonotype was counted ten times or more. The V and J genes are TRBV15 and TRBJ1-2, with a weak D call TRBD1 (5 bases). This CDR3 has 16 amino acids. V lost 3 bases to trimming and J lost 0 bases, with 14 bases between them. CDR1 is LNHNV and CDR2 is YYDKDF in the germline V gene (reference sequence). CDR3 amino acids: CATSSFLSGSNYGYTF. For the CDR3, the DNA is TGTGCCACCAGCAGCTTTTTGTCAGGGTCTAACTATGGCTACACCTTC.

The chain recombines TRBV5-6 with TRBJ2-7; 9 bases are a match to TRBD1. From germline, CDR1 is SGHDT and CDR2 YYEEEE. V trimming: 4 bases; J trimming: 2 bases; junction bases outside the gene matches: 13. The CDR3 contains 17 residues. This chain's CDR3 is CASSPKSGDRVTYEQYF. DNA of the CDR3: TGTGCCAGCAGCCCGAAGTCCGGGGACAGGGTGACCTACGAGCAGTACTTC. Using reference TRBV5-6 and TRBJ2-7 for the parts outside the CDR3, the full variable domain is DAGVTQSPTHLIKTRGQQVTLRCSPKSGHDTVSWYQQALGQGPQFIFQYYEEEERQRGNFPDRFSGHQFPNYSSELNVNALLLGDSALYLCASSPKSGDRVTYEQYFGPGTRLTVT.

To note about this clonotype: The junction shows a germline mismatch at one end, possibly a read error. V usage is TRBV4-1 and J usage is TRBJ1-5, with 7 bases matching TRBD1. The CDR3 length is 17 residues. Germline CDR1 reads MGHRA; CDR2 reads YSYEKL. CDR3: CASSQDIFEAGGQPRHF. As DNA, the CDR3 is TGCGCCAGCAGCCAAGATATTTTCGAGGCAGGGGGTCAACCCCGGCATTTT.

This chain connects TRBV9 to TRBJ2-1; D perhaps matches TRBD2 (5 bases). Germline values: CDR1 SGDLS, CDR2 YYNGEE. The CDR3 loop spans 12 amino acids. The V gene lost 1 base and the J gene lost 9 bases, with 8 bases spanning the gap. The CDR3 region has the DNA TGTGCCAGCAGCGTAAGTGAGGGTGAGCAGTTCTTC. It codes for CASSVSEGEQFF.

The chain combines TRBV29-1 with TRBJ2-3; possibly TRBD1 for D (6 bases). V was cut by 7 bases and J by 3 bases, with 14 bases left in between. This CDR3 has 13 residues. The germline gives CDR1 SQVTM, CDR2 ANQGSEA. CDR3 in amino acids: CSAARTVTDTQYF. CDR3 bases: TGCAGCGCAGCACGGACAGTGACAGATACGCAGTATTTT.

Only a few counts were recorded for this clonotype. The V gene is TRBV6-6, the J gene TRBJ2-7; 7 nucleotides line up with TRBD1. V lost 4 bases and J lost 3; bases outside the gene matches: 6. Germline loops: CDR1 MNHNY, CDR2 SVGAGI (reference sequence). There are 14 residues in the CDR3. For the CDR3, the DNA is TGTGCCAGCAGTTGGGGGACAGAGCTCTACGAGCAGTACTTC. Translation: CASSWGTELYEQYF.

V usage is TRBV6-1 and J usage is TRBJ2-3, with D perhaps matching TRBD2 (5 bases). This CDR3 region has 18 residues. Germline CDR1 and CDR2: MNHNS and SASEGT. V dropped 0 bases and J dropped 14 bases, with 30 bases sitting between them. CDR3 in DNA: TGTGCCAGCAGTGAAGCGAGGGCCCTCCAGCGAACCTACAGATACGCGTATTTT. Encoded protein: CASSEARALQRTYRYAYF.

The chain joins TRBV2 to TRBJ2-5, with 8 nucleotides matching TRBD1. CDR3 size: 15 residues. V trimming: 3 bases; J trimming: 5 bases; junction bases outside the gene matches: 8. Germline V gene lookup returns CDR1 SNHLY and CDR2 FYNNEI. The DNA of the CDR3 is TGTGCCAGCAGTGATTACCAGGGGGCCGGGGAGACCCAGTACTTC. Its translation: CASSDYQGAGETQYF.

The J gene is TRBJ2-7, the V gene TRBV7-2; TRBD1 might be the D (6 bases). Trimming left V 0 bases short and J 3 bases short, with 15 bases between. The CDR3 has 16 amino acids. Per the germline V gene, CDR1 is SGHTA and CDR2 is FQGNSA. The CDR3 loop is CASSLAPMTGYYEQYF. As DNA, the CDR3 is TGTGCCAGCAGCTTAGCCCCGATGACAGGTTACTACGAGCAGTACTTC.

This chain links TRBV30 with TRBJ2-1; D gene uncertain. This CDR3 is built from 15 residues. Trimming shortened V by 5 bases and J by 3 bases, and 17 bases separated the two germline ends. Germline CDR1 and CDR2: GTSNPN and SVGIG (reference sequence). The CDR3 DNA reads as TGTGCCTGGGGTGCCCGCAGACATAACTACAATGAGCAGTTCTTC. This codes for CAWGARRHNYNEQFF.

This clonotype occurred many times. The chain uses TRBV3-1 and TRBJ2-6; no clear D. Trimming pared 1 base from V and 1 base from J, leaving 5 bases between. Germline CDR1 LGHDT, CDR2 YNNKEL (reference sequence). The CDR3 has 15 residues. The CDR3 is CASSQAGSGANVLTF. The CDR3 coding sequence is TGTGCCAGCAGCCAAGCGGGTTCTGGGGCCAACGTCCTGACTTTC.

The chain couples TRBV7-9 to TRBJ2-3, with D possibly matching TRBD1 (6 bases). Germline V gene data show CDR1 as SEHNR and CDR2 as FQNEAQ (reference sequence). The CDR3 spans 15 residues. V dropped 5 bases and J dropped 6 bases, with 18 bases sitting between them. CDR3 amino acids: CASSASTGVRDTQYF. DNA of the CDR3: TGTGCCAGCAGCGCCTCGACAGGCGTGAGGGATACGCAGTATTTT.

The chain is built from TRBV25-1 and TRBJ1-5, with a tentative D call TRBD1 (5 bases). V was pared by 2 bases and J by 6 bases, with 11 bases between. The CDR3 has 14 residues. CDR1 is MGHDK, CDR2 SYGVNS, per germline. CDR3 in amino acids: CASSEGGSPQPQHF. CDR3 sequence (DNA): TGTGCCAGCAGTGAAGGGGGTTCACCTCAGCCCCAGCATTTT.

CDR3 in amino acids: CASSDRDYIFDEQYF. CDR3 in DNA: TGTGCCAGCAGTGACCGGGACTATATTTTCGACGAGCAGTACTTC. This chain joins TRBV6-1 and TRBJ2-5, with 7 bases matching TRBD2. The J call is in doubt because the DNA end fits TRBJ2-7 better. The germline V gene encodes CDR1 MNHNS and CDR2 SASEGT. This CDR3 spans 15 amino acids.

There are many counts of this clonotype. The chain recombines TRBV5-1 with TRBJ2-3, with 7 positions matching TRBD2. The V segment lost 4 bases and the J segment 2 bases; nucleotides outside the gene matches: 4. CDR1 and CDR2 from the germline V gene are SGHRS and YFSETQ. This CDR3 comprises 14 residues. DNA of the CDR3: TGCGCCAGCAGCCGGACTAGTTTCACAGATACGCAGTATTTT. Translated, it gives CASSRTSFTDTQYF.

The genes are TRBV10-1 and TRBJ2-1; 12 bases are shared with TRBD2. Germline V lookup: CDR1 WNHNN, CDR2 SYGVQD (reference sequence). The CDR3 contains 18 residues. J was trimmed by 11 bases and V by 5 bases; bases with no gene match: 19. CDR3 DNA: TGCGCCAGCAGTCCGAGCCAGGTCCTAGCGGGAGGGGCGGCGAAGCAGTTCTTC. Translating gives CASSPSQVLAGGAAKQFF.

V usage is TRBV7-2 and J usage is TRBJ2-5; 8 positions agree with TRBD1. TRBJ2-7 matches the DNA end more closely, so the J call is doubtful. The CDR3 is 14 amino acids. Germline CDR1 is SGHTA and CDR2 is FQGNSA. The CDR3 bases are TGTGCCAGCAGCCGGAGGGACAGGAGGAACGAGCAGTACTTC. This gives the protein CASSRRDRRNEQYF.

This clonotype was detected only a few times. This rearrangement joins TRBV20-1 to TRBJ2-7; D possibly corresponds to TRBD1 (6 bases). Germline V gene lookup returns CDR1 DFQATT and CDR2 SNEGSKA (reference sequence). This CDR3 contains 16 residues. Trimming pared 3 bases from V and 0 bases from J, leaving 18 bases between. The CDR3 bases are TGCAGTGCTAGTCCCATCAGGGGCCGATCCTCCTACGAGCAGTACTTC. This codes for CSASPIRGRSSYEQYF.

This chain links TRBV4-1 with TRBJ2-3; the match to TRBD2 covers 9 bases. J gave up 14 bases and V 3 bases, and 21 bases lay outside the gene matches. The CDR3 totals 17 residues. Germline CDR1 reads MGHRA; CDR2 reads YSYEKL. CDR3 bases: TGCGCCAGCAGCCAGGTAGTAGCGGGAGCTCGTCACAGATACGCGTATTTT. Its protein is CASSQVVAGARHRYAYF.

J is TRBJ1-2 and V is TRBV3-1; the D is unclear. Trimming removed 4 bases at V and 9 bases at J, with 21 bases between. Germline V gene sequence: CDR1 LGHDT, CDR2 YNNKEL (reference sequence). This CDR3 is built from 15 residues. In DNA, the CDR3 is TGTGCCAGCAGCCCCGTCTCAGACCAACTTCAGCGCTACACCTTC. This translates into CASSPVSDQLQRYTF.

The chain recombines TRBV25-1 with TRBJ2-1, with a possible D match to TRBD1 (6 bases). Per germline, CDR1 MGHDK and CDR2 SYGVNS. Deletions cut 2 bases from V and 2 bases from J, with 16 bases between. The CDR3 covers 17 residues. The DNA for the CDR3 is TGTGCCAGCAGTGAAGCAACAGGGCTAGGTACCTACAATGAGCAGTTCTTC. Amino acids: CASSEATGLGTYNEQFF.

The chain couples TRBV25-1 to TRBJ2-6, with D tentatively TRBD1 (6 bases). The CDR3 sequence is 12 residues long. Deletions cut 9 bases from V and 4 bases from J, with 7 bases between. CDR1 and CDR2 from the germline V gene are MGHDK and SYGVNS. CDR3 coding DNA: TGTGCCAGTCAGGGGGGGGCCAACGTCCTGACTTTC. It encodes CASQGGANVLTF.